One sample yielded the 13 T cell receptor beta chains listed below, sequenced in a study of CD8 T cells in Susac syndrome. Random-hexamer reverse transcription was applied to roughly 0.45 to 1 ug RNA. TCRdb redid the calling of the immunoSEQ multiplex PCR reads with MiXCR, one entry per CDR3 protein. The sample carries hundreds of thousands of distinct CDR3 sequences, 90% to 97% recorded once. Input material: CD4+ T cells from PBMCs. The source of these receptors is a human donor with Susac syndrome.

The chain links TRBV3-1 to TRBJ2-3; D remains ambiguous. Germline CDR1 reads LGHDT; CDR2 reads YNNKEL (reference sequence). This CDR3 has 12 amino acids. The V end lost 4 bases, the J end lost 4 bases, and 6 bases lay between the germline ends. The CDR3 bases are TGTGCCAGCAGCCGCTCTTCAGATACGCAGTATTTT. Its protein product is CASSRSSDTQYF.

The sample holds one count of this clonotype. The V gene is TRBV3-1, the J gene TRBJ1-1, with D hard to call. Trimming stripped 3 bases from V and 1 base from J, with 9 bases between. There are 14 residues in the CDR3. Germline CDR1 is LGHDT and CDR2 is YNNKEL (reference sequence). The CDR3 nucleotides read TGTGCCAGCAGCCAGACACGACGGAACACTGAAGCTTTCTTT. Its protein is CASSQTRRNTEAFF. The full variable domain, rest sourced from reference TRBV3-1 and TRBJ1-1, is DTAVSQTPKYLVTQMGNDKSIKCEQNLGHDTMYWYKQDSKKFLKIMFSYNNKELIINETVPNRFSPKSPDKAHLNLHINSLELGDSAVYFCASSQTRRNTEAFFGQGTRLTVV.

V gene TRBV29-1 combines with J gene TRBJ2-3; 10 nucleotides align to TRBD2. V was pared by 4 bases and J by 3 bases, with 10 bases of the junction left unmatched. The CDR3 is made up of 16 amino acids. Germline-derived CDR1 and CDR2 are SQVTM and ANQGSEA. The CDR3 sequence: CSVVGLAGEFTDTQYF. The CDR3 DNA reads TGCAGCGTTGTCGGCCTAGCGGGAGAGTTTACAGATACGCAGTATTTT.

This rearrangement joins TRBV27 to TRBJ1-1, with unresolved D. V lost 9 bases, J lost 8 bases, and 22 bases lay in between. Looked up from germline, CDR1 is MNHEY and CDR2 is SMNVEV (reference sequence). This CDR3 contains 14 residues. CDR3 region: CASLSGIVKGEAFF. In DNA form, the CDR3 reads TGTGCCAGTCTAAGCGGGATCGTCAAAGGAGAAGCTTTCTTT.

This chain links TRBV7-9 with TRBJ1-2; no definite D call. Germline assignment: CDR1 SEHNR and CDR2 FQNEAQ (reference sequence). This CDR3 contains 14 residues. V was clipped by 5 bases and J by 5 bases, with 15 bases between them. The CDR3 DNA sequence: TGTGCCAGCAGCCAGGAGGGCGGGAATTATGGCTACACCTTC. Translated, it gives CASSQEGGNYGYTF.

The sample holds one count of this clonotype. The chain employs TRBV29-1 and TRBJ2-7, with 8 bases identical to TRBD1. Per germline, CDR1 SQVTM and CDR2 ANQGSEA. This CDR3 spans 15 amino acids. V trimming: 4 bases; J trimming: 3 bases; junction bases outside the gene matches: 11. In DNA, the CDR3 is TGCAGCGTTGTTAGGGGCAGGGGGCAAATCTACGAGCAGTACTTC. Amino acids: CSVVRGRGQIYEQYF.

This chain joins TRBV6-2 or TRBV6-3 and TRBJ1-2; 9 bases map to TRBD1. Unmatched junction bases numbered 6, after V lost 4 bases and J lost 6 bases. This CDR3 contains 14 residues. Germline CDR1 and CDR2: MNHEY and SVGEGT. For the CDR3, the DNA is TGTGCCAGCAGTTTAACCCGGACAGGGGATGGCTACACCTTC. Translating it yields CASSLTRTGDGYTF.

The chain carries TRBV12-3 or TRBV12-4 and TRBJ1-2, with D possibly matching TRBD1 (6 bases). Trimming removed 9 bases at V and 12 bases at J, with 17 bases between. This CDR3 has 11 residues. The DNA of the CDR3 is TGTGCCAGTGGGCTAAGGAGGGGGAACACCTTC. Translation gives CASGLRRGNTF.

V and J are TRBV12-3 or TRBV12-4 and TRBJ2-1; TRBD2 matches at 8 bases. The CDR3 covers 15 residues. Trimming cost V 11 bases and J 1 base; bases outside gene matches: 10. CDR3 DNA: TGTGCCTCGGGCTTAGCGGGAAGTTCCTACAATGAGCAGTTCTTC. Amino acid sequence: CASGLAGSSYNEQFF.

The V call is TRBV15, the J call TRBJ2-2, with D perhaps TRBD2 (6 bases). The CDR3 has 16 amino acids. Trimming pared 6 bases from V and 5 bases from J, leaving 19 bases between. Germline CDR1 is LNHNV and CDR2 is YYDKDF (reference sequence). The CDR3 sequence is CATSHTRGGETGELFF. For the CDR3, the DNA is TGTGCCACCAGTCACACCCGGGGCGGGGAAACCGGGGAGCTGTTTTTT.

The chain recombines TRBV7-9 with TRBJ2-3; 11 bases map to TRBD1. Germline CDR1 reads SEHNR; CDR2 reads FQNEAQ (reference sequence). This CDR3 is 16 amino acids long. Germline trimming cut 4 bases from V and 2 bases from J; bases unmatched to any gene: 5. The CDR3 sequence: CASSSWTGGSTDTQYF. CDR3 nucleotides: TGTGCCAGCAGCTCCTGGACAGGGGGCTCCACAGATACGCAGTATTTT. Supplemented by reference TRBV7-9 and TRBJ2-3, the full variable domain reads DTGVSQNPRHKITKRGQNVTFRCDPISEHNRLYWYRQTLGQGPEFLTYFQNEAQLEKSRLLSDRFSAERPKGSFSTLEIQRTEQGDSAMYLCASSSWTGGSTDTQYFGPGTRLTVL.

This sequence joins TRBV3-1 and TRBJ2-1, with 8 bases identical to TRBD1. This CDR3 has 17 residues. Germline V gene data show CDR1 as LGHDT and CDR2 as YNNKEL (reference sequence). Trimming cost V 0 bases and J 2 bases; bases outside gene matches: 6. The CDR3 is CASSQDWGTGAYNEQFF. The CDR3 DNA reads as TGTGCCAGCAGCCAAGATTGGGGGACAGGCGCCTACAATGAGCAGTTCTTC.

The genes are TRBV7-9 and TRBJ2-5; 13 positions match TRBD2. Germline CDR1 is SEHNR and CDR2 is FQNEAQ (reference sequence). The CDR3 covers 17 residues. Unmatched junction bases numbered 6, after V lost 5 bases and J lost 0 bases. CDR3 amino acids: CASSLGLAGPYQETQYF. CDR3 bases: TGTGCCAGCAGCCTGGGACTAGCGGGACCGTACCAAGAGACCCAGTACTTC.